The rows below give T cell receptor beta chains drawn from one sample of a study of shared clonotypes between healthy human individuals. Clones were sequenced by immunoSEQ multiplex PCR, and TCRdb holds only the in-frame ones, with some missing. This sample yields roughly 640,000 clones, of which roughly 97% are seen a single time; 0.045% to 0.06% belongs to the top ten. Sequencing input: naive CD4+ T cells sorted from blood. The receptors derive from a woman under 40 in good health. Each CDR3 is given with its conserved first and last residue. The order of the fields is V gene, J gene, D gene, clone size, CDR3 protein, CDR3 DNA. The D gene is left open where the match is weak. The listing skips clone size in some rows; elsewhere it reads once, few, many or a size class.

TRBV7-3	TRBJ2-2	-	-	CASSFIPRGGELFF	TGTGCCAGCAGCTTCATCCCTAGGGGCGGGGAGCTGTTTTTT
TRBV6-1	TRBJ1-5	-	-	CASSAQGRVDQPQHF	TGTGCCAGCAGTGCCCAGGGGAGGGTCGATCAGCCCCAGCATTTT
TRBV20-1	TRBJ2-1	-	-	CSLAGRIF	TGCAGTCTCGCCGGACGCATCTTC
TRBV6-1	TRBJ1-3	TRBD1	-	CASRDRGRNTIYF	TGTGCCAGCCGGGACAGGGGTAGAAACACCATATATTTT
TRBV6-5	TRBJ1-3	-	-	CASRSSDYTGNTIYF	TGTGCCAGCAGATCGTCCGACTATACTGGAAACACCATATATTTT
TRBV6-1	TRBJ2-6	-	-	CASRNPEAGANVLTF	TGTGCCAGCAGGAACCCGGAAGCTGGGGCCAACGTCCTGACTTTC
TRBV19	TRBJ1-1	-	-	CASSPLGRVNTEAFF	TGTGCCAGTAGCCCCCTGGGCCGAGTGAACACTGAAGCTTTCTTT
TRBV2	TRBJ2-5	-	-	CASSDPGEETQYF	TGTGCCAGCAGTGATCCAGGGGAAGAGACCCAGTACTTC
TRBV28	TRBJ1-2	-	-	CASRAGMAHGYTF	TGTGCCAGCAGGGCAGGGATGGCGCATGGCTACACCTTC
TRBV10-3	TRBJ2-3	TRBD1	-	CAISEATGRSTDTQYF	TGTGCCATCAGTGAAGCGACAGGGAGATCCACTGATACGCAGTATTTT
TRBV5-6	TRBJ2-3	TRBD1	-	CASSGTGVSTDTQYF	TGTGCCAGCAGCGGAACAGGGGTTAGCACAGATACGCAGTATTTT
TRBV28	TRBJ2-7	-	-	CASSTDSYEQYF	TGTGCCAGCAGTACAGACAGCTACGAGCAGTACTTC
TRBV19	TRBJ1-5	-	-	CASSTDMNQPQHF	TGTGCCAGTAGCACCGACATGAATCAGCCCCAGCATTTT
TRBV18	TRBJ1-6	-	-	CASSDIQNSPLHF	TGTGCCAGCTCAGACATACAGAATTCACCCCTCCACTTT
TRBV4-1	TRBJ1-1	-	-	CASSPLGLLMNTEAFF	TGCGCCAGCAGCCCGTTGGGTCTCCTCATGAACACTGAAGCTTTCTTT
TRBV5-1	TRBJ2-1	TRBD1	-	CASSTGQGYNEQFF	TGCGCCAGCAGCACCGGACAGGGCTACAATGAGCAGTTCTTC
TRBV5-6	TRBJ2-7	TRBD2	-	CASSLDRRGDYEQYF	TGTGCCAGCAGCTTGGACAGGCGGGGGGACTATGAGCAGTACTTC
TRBV18	TRBJ1-1	-	-	CASSRGGTEAFF	TGTGCCAGCTCACGGGGGGGCACTGAAGCTTTCTTT
TRBV28	TRBJ1-1	-	-	CASRGGTLNTEAFF	TGTGCCAGCAGAGGCGGGACACTGAACACTGAAGCTTTCTTT
TRBV29-1	TRBJ1-5	TRBD1	-	CSIGQDPYNQPQHF	TGCAGCATCGGACAGGACCCCTACAATCAGCCCCAGCATTTT
TRBV7-3	TRBJ2-1	-	-	CASSLMKVNNEQFF	TGTGCCAGCAGCTTAATGAAAGTAAACAATGAGCAGTTCTTC
TRBV2	TRBJ1-2	TRBD1	-	CASSDKRGQGYGYTF	TGTGCCAGCAGTGATAAGAGAGGACAGGGATATGGCTACACCTTC
TRBV18	TRBJ1-3	-	once	CASSLRDLGNTIYF	TGTGCCAGCTCACTCCGGGACCTGGGAAACACCATATATTTT
TRBV7-9	TRBJ2-5	-	-	CASSRFGSQETQYF	TGTGCCAGCAGCCGGTTCGGCAGCCAAGAGACCCAGTACTTC
TRBV5-1	TRBJ2-7	TRBD2	-	CASSSGLAGVGYEQYF	TGCGCCAGCAGCTCTGGACTAGCGGGAGTAGGGTACGAGCAGTACTTC
TRBV5-1	TRBJ2-3	-	-	CASRSEIFTDTQYF	TGCGCCAGCAGATCCGAAATTTTCACAGATACGCAGTATTTT
TRBV19	TRBJ1-1	-	-	CASSSAGGADTEAFF	TGTGCCAGTAGTAGCGCCGGGGGGGCAGACACTGAAGCTTTCTTT
TRBV19	TRBJ1-1	-	-	CASRPRVGNTEAFF	TGTGCCAGTAGGCCCAGGGTTGGGAACACTGAAGCTTTCTTT
TRBV14	TRBJ2-5	TRBD1	-	CASSQGRDSLQETQYF	TGTGCCAGCAGCCAAGGACGGGACAGTCTACAAGAGACCCAGTACTTC
TRBV4-1	TRBJ2-1	TRBD2	-	CASSQGTSGVSSYNEQFF	TGCGCCAGCAGCCAAGGGACTAGCGGGGTCAGCTCCTACAATGAGCAGTTCTTC
TRBV28	TRBJ2-2	TRBD2	-	CASSFSGRARVTGELFF	TGTGCCAGCAGTTTTAGCGGGAGGGCCAGGGTGACCGGGGAGCTGTTTTTT
TRBV5-1	TRBJ2-5	TRBD2	-	CASSFHLGGEAETQYF	TGCGCCAGCAGCTTCCATCTCGGGGGGGAGGCGGAGACCCAGTACTTC